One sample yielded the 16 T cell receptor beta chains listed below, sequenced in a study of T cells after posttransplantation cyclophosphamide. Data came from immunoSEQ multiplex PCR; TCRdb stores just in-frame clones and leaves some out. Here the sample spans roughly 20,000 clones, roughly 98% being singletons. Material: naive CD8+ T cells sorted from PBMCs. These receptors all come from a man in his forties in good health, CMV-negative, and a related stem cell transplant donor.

The CDR3 region is CASSFGGTGELFF. For the CDR3, the DNA is TGTGCCAGCAGCTTCGGCGGGACCGGGGAGCTGTTTTTT. J is TRBJ2-2 and V is TRBV7-6, with a tentative D call TRBD2 (5 bases). Trimming cost V 3 bases and J 5 bases, with 7 bases left between them. The germline V gene encodes CDR1 SGHVS and CDR2 FNYEAQ. CDR3 length: 13 amino acids.

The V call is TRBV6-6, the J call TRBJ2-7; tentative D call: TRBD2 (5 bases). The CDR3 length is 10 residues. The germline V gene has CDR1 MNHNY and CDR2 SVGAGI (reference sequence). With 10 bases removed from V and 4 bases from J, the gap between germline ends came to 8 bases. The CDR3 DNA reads TGTGCCACAAGGACTTACGAGCAGTACTTC. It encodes CATRTYEQYF.

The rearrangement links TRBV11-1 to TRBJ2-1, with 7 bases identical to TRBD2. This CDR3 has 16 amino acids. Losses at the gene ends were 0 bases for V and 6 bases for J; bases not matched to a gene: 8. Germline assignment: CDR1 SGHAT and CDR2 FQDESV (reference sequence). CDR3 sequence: CASSLAAGVVSNEQFF. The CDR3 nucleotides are TGTGCCAGCAGCTTAGCGGCGGGAGTCGTGTCCAATGAGCAGTTCTTC. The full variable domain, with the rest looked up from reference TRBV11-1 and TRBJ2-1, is EAEVAQSPRYKITEKSQAVAFWCDPISGHATLYWYRQILGQGPELLVQFQDESVVDDSQLPKDRFSAERLKGVDSTLKIQPAELGDSAMYLCASSLAAGVVSNEQFFGPGTRLTVL.

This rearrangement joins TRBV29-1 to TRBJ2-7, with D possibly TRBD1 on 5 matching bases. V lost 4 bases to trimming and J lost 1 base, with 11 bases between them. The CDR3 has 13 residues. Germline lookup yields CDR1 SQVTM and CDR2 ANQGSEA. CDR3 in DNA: TGCAGCGTTGCCCAGGGAAAGTCCTACGAGCAGTACTTC. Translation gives CSVAQGKSYEQYF.

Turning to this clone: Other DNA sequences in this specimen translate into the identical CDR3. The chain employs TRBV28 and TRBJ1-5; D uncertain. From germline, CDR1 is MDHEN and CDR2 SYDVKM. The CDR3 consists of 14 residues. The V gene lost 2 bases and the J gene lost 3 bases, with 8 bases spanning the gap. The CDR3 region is CASSLIQNNQPQHF. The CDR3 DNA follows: TGTGCCAGCAGTTTAATACAGAACAATCAGCCCCAGCATTTT.

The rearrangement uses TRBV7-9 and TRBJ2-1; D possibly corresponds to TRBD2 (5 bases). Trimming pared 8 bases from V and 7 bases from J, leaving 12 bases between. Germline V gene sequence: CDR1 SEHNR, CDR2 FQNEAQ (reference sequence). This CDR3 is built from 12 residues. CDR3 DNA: TGTGCCAGCGAGGACTCGGGTAATGAGCAGTTCTTC. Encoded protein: CASEDSGNEQFF.

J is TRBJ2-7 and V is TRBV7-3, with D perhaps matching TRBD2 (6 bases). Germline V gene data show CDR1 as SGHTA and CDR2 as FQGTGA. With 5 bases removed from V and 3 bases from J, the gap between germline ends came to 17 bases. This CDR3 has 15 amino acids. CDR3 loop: CASSPDGVGGYEQYF. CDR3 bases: TGTGCCAGCAGCCCCGACGGGGTGGGGGGCTACGAGCAGTACTTC.

CDR3 nucleotide sequence: TGTGCCAGTAGTTCCCTGGGAACTAGCGGTCTGTTCAATGAGCAGTTCTTC. Translating it yields CASSSLGTSGLFNEQFF. J is TRBJ2-1 and V is TRBV19; 8 bases align to TRBD2. This CDR3 region has 17 residues. Germline CDR1 LNHDA, CDR2 SQIVND (reference sequence). Unmatched junction bases numbered 15, after V lost 5 bases and J lost 6 bases.

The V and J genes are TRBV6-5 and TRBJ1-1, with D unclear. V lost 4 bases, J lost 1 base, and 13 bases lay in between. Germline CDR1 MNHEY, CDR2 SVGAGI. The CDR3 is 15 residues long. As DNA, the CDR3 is TGTGCCAGCAGTTCACAAACCTCCCCGAACACTGAAGCTTTCTTT. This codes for CASSSQTSPNTEAFF.

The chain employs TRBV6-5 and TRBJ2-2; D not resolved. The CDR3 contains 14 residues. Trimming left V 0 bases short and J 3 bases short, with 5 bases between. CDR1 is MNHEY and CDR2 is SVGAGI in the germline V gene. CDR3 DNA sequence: TGTGCCAGCAGTTACTCGAGGTACACCGGGGAGCTGTTTTTT. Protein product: CASSYSRYTGELFF.

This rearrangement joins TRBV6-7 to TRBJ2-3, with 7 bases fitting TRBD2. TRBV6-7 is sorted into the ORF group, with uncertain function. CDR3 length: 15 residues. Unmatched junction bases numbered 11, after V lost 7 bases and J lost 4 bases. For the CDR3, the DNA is TGTGCCAGCAACGGACTAGTCCCATCCCCAGATACGCAGTATTTT. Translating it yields CASNGLVPSPDTQYF.

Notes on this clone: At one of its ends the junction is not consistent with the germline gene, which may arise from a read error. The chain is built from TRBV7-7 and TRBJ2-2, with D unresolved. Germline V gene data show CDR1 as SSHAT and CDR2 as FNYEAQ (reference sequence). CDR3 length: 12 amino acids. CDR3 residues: CASSSSSGELFF. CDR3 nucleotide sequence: TGTGCTAGCAGCTCTAGTTCCGGGGAGCTGTTTTTT.

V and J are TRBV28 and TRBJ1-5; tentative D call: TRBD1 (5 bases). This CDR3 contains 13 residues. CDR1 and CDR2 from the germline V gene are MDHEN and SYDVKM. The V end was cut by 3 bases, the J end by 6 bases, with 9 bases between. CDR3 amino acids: CASSLPGGQPQHF. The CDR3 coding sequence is TGTGCCAGCAGTTTGCCCGGGGGTCAGCCCCAGCATTTT.

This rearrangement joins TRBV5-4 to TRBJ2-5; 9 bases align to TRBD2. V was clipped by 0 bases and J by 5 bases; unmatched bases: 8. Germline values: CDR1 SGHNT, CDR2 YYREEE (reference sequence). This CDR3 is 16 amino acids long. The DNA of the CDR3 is TGTGCCAGCAGCTTGGCGGGTGCGGGAGGGCCGGAGACCCAGTACTTC. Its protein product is CASSLAGAGGPETQYF.

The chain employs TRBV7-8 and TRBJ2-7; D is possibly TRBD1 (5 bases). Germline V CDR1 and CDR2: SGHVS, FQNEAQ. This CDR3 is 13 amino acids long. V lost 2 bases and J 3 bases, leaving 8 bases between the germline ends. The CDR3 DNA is TGTGCCAGCAGCTTATCAGGGAACTACGAGCAGTACTTC. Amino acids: CASSLSGNYEQYF.

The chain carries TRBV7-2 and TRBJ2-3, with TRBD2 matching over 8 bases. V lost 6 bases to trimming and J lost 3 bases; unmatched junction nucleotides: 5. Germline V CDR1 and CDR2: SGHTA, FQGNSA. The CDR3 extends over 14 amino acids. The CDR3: CASSPGGETDTQYF. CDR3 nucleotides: TGTGCCAGCAGTCCCGGGGGGGAGACAGATACGCAGTATTTT.